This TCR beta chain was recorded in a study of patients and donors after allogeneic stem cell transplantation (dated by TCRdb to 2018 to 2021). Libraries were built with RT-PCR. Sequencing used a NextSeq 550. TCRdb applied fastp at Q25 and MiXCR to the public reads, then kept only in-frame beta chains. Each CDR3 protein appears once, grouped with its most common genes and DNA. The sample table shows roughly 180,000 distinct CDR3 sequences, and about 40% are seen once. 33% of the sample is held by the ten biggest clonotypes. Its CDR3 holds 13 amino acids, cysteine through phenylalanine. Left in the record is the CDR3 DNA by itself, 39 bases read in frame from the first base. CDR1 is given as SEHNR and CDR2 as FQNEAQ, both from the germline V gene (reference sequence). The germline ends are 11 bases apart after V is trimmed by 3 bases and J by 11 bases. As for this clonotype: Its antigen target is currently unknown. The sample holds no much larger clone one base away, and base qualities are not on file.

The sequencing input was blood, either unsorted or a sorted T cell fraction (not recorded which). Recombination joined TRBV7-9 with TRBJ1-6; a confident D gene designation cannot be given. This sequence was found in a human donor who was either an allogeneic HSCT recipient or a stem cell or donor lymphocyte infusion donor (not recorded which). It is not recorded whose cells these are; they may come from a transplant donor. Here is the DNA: TGTGCCAGCAGCTTGCTCCAGGAGGCACCCCTCCACTTT. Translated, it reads CASSLLQEAPLHF.